These 24 T cell receptor beta chains were all obtained from the same sample, sequenced in a study of blood T cell repertoires in COVID-19. The repertoire was sequenced with immunoSEQ multiplex PCR; TCRdb's copy has only in-frame clones and lacks some. In the table there are about 280,000 clones, 65% to 90% of which are singletons. The sequenced sample consisted of peripheral blood. The source of these receptors is a man in his forties or fifties with active or convalescent COVID-19.

This sequence joins TRBV19 and TRBJ1-5, with 9 bases lining up with TRBD1. J lost 4 bases, V lost 6 bases, and 10 bases had no gene match. Germline-derived CDR1 and CDR2 are LNHDA and SQIVND (reference sequence). The CDR3 consists of 16 residues. The CDR3 DNA follows: TGTGCCAGTAGCGATCAAGGACAGGGGCGAAATCAGCCCCAGCATTTT. This translates into CASSDQGQGRNQPQHF.

The V and J genes are TRBV29-1 and TRBJ1-1; D may be TRBD1 (6 bases). CDR3 length equals 13 residues. The V end was cut by 4 bases, the J end by 6 bases, with 15 bases between. Germline CDR1 and CDR2: SQVTM and ANQGSEA. This chain's CDR3 is CSVGGGAKAEAFF. In DNA, the CDR3 is TGCAGCGTTGGTGGGGGCGCAAAGGCTGAAGCTTTCTTT.

This chain links TRBV27 with TRBJ2-3; 13 bases line up with TRBD2. CDR1 is MNHEY and CDR2 is SMNVEV in the germline V gene (reference sequence). V dropped 3 bases and J dropped 0; count of bases not matched to a gene: 12. The CDR3 consists of 20 residues. CDR3 residues: CASSFGLAGVGGRSTDTQYF. The CDR3 bases are TGTGCCAGCAGTTTTGGACTAGCGGGAGTAGGGGGTCGTAGCACAGATACGCAGTATTTT.

The V and J genes are TRBV27 and TRBJ1-5; D is possibly TRBD1 (5 bases). CDR1 is MNHEY and CDR2 is SMNVEV in the germline V gene (reference sequence). The CDR3 runs 13 residues. V gave up 5 bases and J gave up 7 bases, with 12 bases separating them. Here the CDR3 reads CASSPSGVQPQHF. The CDR3 coding sequence is TGTGCCAGCAGTCCCTCGGGGGTCCAGCCCCAGCATTTT.

This clone was seen a few times. The chain joins TRBV6-5 to TRBJ1-2, with D uncertain. CDR3 length equals 13 residues. Trimming removed 2 bases at V and 8 bases at J, with 12 bases between. CDR1 is MNHEY and CDR2 is SVGAGI in the germline V gene. The CDR3 here is CASSYKGRGGYTF. In nucleotides, the CDR3 is TGTGCCAGCAGTTACAAAGGTAGAGGCGGCTACACCTTC.

This chain uses TRBV6-5 with TRBJ1-2; 8 bases line up with TRBD1. Germline values: CDR1 MNHEY, CDR2 SVGAGI. The CDR3 runs 14 residues. The junction had 5 bases not matched to a gene; V was cut back by 5 bases and J by 3 bases. DNA for the CDR3: TGTGCCAGCAGTCGACACAGGGGGGACTATGGCTACACCTTC. It encodes CASSRHRGDYGYTF.

The chain couples TRBV5-6 to TRBJ1-2, with D perhaps matching TRBD1 (6 bases). Germline CDR1 is SGHDT and CDR2 is YYEEEE. The CDR3 spans 14 residues. V lost 4 bases and J lost 8, with 18 bases in between. Written as DNA, the CDR3 is TGTGCCAGCAGCACAAGCCTTACAGGGCGGGGCTACACCTTC. This encodes CASSTSLTGRGYTF.

This clone occurred once. This sequence joins TRBV9 and TRBJ1-2, with D maybe TRBD1 (5 bases). Germline assignment: CDR1 SGDLS and CDR2 YYNGEE. This CDR3 contains 15 residues. Between the trimmed V and J ends, which lost 4 bases and 8 bases, there was a span of 21 bases. CDR3 sequence reads: CASSPGAGGYRGYTF. The CDR3 coding sequence is TGTGCCAGCAGCCCCGGGGCGGGGGGGTATAGAGGCTACACCTTC.

The chain uses TRBV4-2 and TRBJ1-2; the D gene is possibly TRBD1 (5 bases). The CDR3 runs to 16 residues. Germline CDR1 and CDR2: LGHNA and YNFKEQ. The germline V and J ends were trimmed by 2 bases and 7 bases, with 20 bases remaining between them. CDR3 sequence: CASSQNSQASSAGYTF. Written as DNA, the CDR3 is TGTGCCAGCAGCCAAAACTCACAGGCTTCTTCGGCTGGCTACACCTTC.

This rearrangement joins TRBV4-1 to TRBJ2-1; unclear D gene. Germline V lookup: CDR1 MGHRA, CDR2 YSYEKL. The CDR3 spans 15 residues. Trimming took off 3 bases at V and 9 bases at J, with 18 bases between the two ends. CDR3 amino acids: CASSHTTSPPPEQFF. The CDR3 DNA sequence: TGCGCCAGCAGCCATACGACATCTCCGCCTCCTGAGCAGTTCTTC.

This rearrangement joins TRBV24-1 to TRBJ2-2; TRBD1 aligns across 9 bases. From germline, CDR1 is KGHDR and CDR2 SFDVKD. The CDR3 has 15 residues. V lost 12 bases to trimming and J lost 4 bases; unmatched junction nucleotides: 11. This CDR3 reads CASARTGVSTGELFF. The CDR3 DNA reads as TGTGCCTCGGCCAGGACAGGGGTCTCCACCGGGGAGCTGTTTTTT.

Points on this clone: The DNA is left out, because the CDR3 cannot be placed on it with certainty; the CDR3 is given as TCRdb lists it. The rearrangement joins TRBV6-2 or TRBV6-3 to TRBJ2-7; no check of the table's D call, TRBD2, against the DNA was made. The CDR3 spans 18 amino acids, including both terminal residues. CDR1 is MNHEY and CDR2 is SVGEGT in the germline V gene. CDR3 loop: CASSTSVTSGIPSYEQYF.

CDR3 coding DNA: TGTGCCAGCAGCTTAGAGGGGAATCCCCACCAGCCCCAGCATTTT. It translates to CASSLEGNPHQPQHF. This chain uses TRBV7-9 with TRBJ1-5, with D possibly TRBD1 on 5 matching bases. The CDR3 spans 15 residues. The V gene's germline CDR1 is SEHNR and CDR2 FQNEAQ (reference sequence). V lost 1 base, J lost 7 bases, and 14 bases lay in between.

V and J are TRBV28 and TRBJ1-2; 8 nucleotides match TRBD1. J gave up 0 bases and V 5 bases, and 11 bases lay outside the gene matches. CDR3 size: 17 residues. CDR1 is MDHEN, CDR2 SYDVKM, per germline. CDR3 nucleotide sequence: TGTGCCAGCAGTCCCACAAAGACAGGGGCTTCTAACTATGGCTACACCTTC. Residues: CASSPTKTGASNYGYTF.

The gene calls are TRBV5-1 and TRBJ1-2, with 7 bases aligning to TRBD1. After removal of 4 bases from V and 0 bases from J, the junction contained 9 bases not matched to a gene. Germline assignment: CDR1 SGHRS and CDR2 YFSETQ. This CDR3 has 16 residues. CDR3 residues: CASSARQGLTNYGYTF. The CDR3 nucleotides read TGCGCCAGCAGCGCCCGACAGGGTTTGACTAACTATGGCTACACCTTC.

The chain joins TRBV25-1 to TRBJ1-4; 8 bases map to TRBD1. The CDR3 is 15 amino acids. The germline V gene encodes CDR1 MGHDK and CDR2 SYGVNS. V shed 5 bases, J shed 3 bases, and the junction held 5 bases outside the gene matches. The CDR3 here is CASSPRGRSNEKLFF. CDR3 sequence (DNA): TGTGCCAGCAGTCCCAGGGGGCGATCTAATGAAAAACTGTTTTTT.

This clone has a handful of counts. The J gene is TRBJ1-1, the V gene TRBV10-1; D remains unclear. With 0 bases removed from V and 12 bases from J, the gap between germline ends came to 11 bases. Germline CDR1 and CDR2: WNHNN and SYGVQD (reference sequence). This CDR3 has 12 amino acids. The CDR3 DNA reads as TGCGCCAGCAGTGAGTCGCGGAGGGCGACTTTCTTT. It yields the protein CASSESRRATFF.

This sequence joins TRBV4-1 and TRBJ2-6; D unresolved. From germline, CDR1 is MGHRA and CDR2 YSYEKL. Trimming cost V 4 bases and J 0 bases, with 10 bases left between them. The CDR3 is 16 amino acids. In nucleotides, the CDR3 is TGCGCCAGCAGCCCCAACCCCAGCTCTGGGGCCAACGTCCTGACTTTC. This translates into CASSPNPSSGANVLTF.

The rearrangement joins TRBV28 to TRBJ1-1, with 8 bases fitting TRBD1. The trim removed 5 bases at V and 4 bases at J, leaving 6 bases unmatched. There are 14 residues in the CDR3. The V gene's germline CDR1 is MDHEN and CDR2 SYDVKM. The CDR3 region has the DNA TGTGCCAGCAGTCTCAGGACAGGGAGCACTGAAGCTTTCTTT. Translated: CASSLRTGSTEAFF.

In this sample, this clone turned up once. V usage is TRBV3-1 (or the pseudogene TRBV3-2) and J usage is TRBJ2-3; 13 bases map to TRBD2. The V segment lost 5 bases and the J segment 5 bases; nucleotides outside the gene matches: 7. Germline V gene data show CDR1 as LGHDT and CDR2 as YNNKEL (reference sequence). The CDR3 sequence is 16 residues long. Written as DNA, the CDR3 is TGTGCCAGCAGCTTACTAGCGGGAGGGATGGGAGATACGCAGTATTTT. This gives the protein CASSLLAGGMGDTQYF.

The chain links TRBV7-9 to TRBJ1-2; 11 positions agree with TRBD1. Trimming took 5 bases from V and 4 from J; bases not matched to a gene: 6. The CDR3 sequence is 15 residues long. Germline CDR1 and CDR2: SEHNR and FQNEAQ (reference sequence). Written as DNA, the CDR3 is TGTGCCAGCAGCCCTGGGGACAGGGGGGGCTATGGCTACACCTTC. It encodes CASSPGDRGGYGYTF. Based on the CDR3 plus reference TRBV7-9 and TRBJ1-2, the full variable domain is DTGVSQNPRHKITKRGQNVTFRCDPISEHNRLYWYRQTLGQGPEFLTYFQNEAQLEKSRLLSDRFSAERPKGSFSTLEIQRTEQGDSAMYLCASSPGDRGGYGYTFGSGTRLTVV.

As concerns this clone: Within the sample, other DNA sequences also encode this same CDR3. The V gene is TRBV29-1, the J gene TRBJ2-2, with TRBD1 matching 8 bases. CDR3 length equals 15 residues. The junction had 7 bases not matched to a gene; V was cut back by 6 bases and J by 1 base. Germline CDR1 is SQVTM and CDR2 is ANQGSEA. The CDR3 coding sequence is TGCAGCGTCCGGACCGGGACAGGGAACACCGGGGAGCTGTTTTTT. Protein product: CSVRTGTGNTGELFF.

The V and J genes are TRBV12-5 and TRBJ1-2; 10 bases fit TRBD1. Germline V gene sequence: CDR1 LGHNT, CDR2 FRNRAP. The CDR3 consists of 16 residues. The V gene end was trimmed by 1 base and the J gene end by 8 bases; junction bases not matched to a gene: 10. The CDR3 DNA reads TGTGCTAGTGGTTTGGCCATAGGACAGGGGGGGTTGGGCTACACCTTC. Its protein is CASGLAIGQGGLGYTF.

This chain joins TRBV27 and TRBJ1-2; tentatively, D is TRBD1 (5 bases). This CDR3 spans 16 amino acids. V lost 1 base and J lost 7, with 19 bases in between. Per the germline V gene, CDR1 is MNHEY and CDR2 is SMNVEV (reference sequence). CDR3 amino acids: CASSLYASRHRFGYTF. The CDR3 region has the DNA TGTGCCAGCAGTTTATATGCTTCGCGACACAGGTTTGGCTACACCTTC.